This T cell receptor beta chain stems from a study of cytomegalovirus exposure and HLA in healthy donors. Study-wide results and limits: In a later analysis, a missense DCLRE1C variant was linked to TCR beta V- and J-gene trimming. Researchers counted 180 or so TCR beta chains as cytomegalovirus-associated. Available immune exposure information covered CMV serostatus only.

The V end was cut by 6 bases, the J end by 0 bases, with 14 bases between. Germline CDR1 is KGHSH and CDR2 is LQKENI. The CDR3 consists of 16 residues. Vbeta (60) and Jbeta (13) primers were used in the PCR. The data were produced by immunoSEQ multiplex PCR, yet TCRdb's version contains in-frame clones alone and is incomplete. The sample gives about 90,000 clones, approximately 78% of which show up once; roughly 4.2% is in the top ten. A remark on this clone: Its target is not known.

The specimen was PBMCs. The sequence came from a woman between 40 and 50 years old in good health and CMV-seropositive. The chain has TRBV18 and TRBJ2-2; D is possibly TRBD1 (5 bases). This CDR3 reads CASSNPDKTNTGELFF. CDR3 coding DNA: TGTGCCAGCTCCAACCCGGACAAAACGAACACCGGGGAGCTGTTTTTT.